This T cell receptor beta chain was recorded in a study of blood T cell repertoires in COVID-19. Study in general: Specimens from acute and convalescent COVID-19 originated in the United States, Italy and Spain. The cDNA or gDNA used as material had been derived from T cells, B-cell-depleted T cells, or PBMCs.

CDR1 and CDR2 (germline): MNHEY, SVGAGI. This CDR3 has 15 residues. Trimming removed 6 bases from V and 8 bases from J, with 22 bases in between. Original processing notes: Reference gene primer amplification gave estimated nucleated cell counts. TCRdb's table, derived via immunoSEQ multiplex PCR, lists solely in-frame clones and lacks some. That table furnishes V, J and clone size, whereas the DNA furnished D and trimming. The profile shows 210,000 or so clones, 88% of them singletons. This TCR was recovered from a woman aged 60 to 75 with acute or convalescent COVID-19. V is TRBV6-5 and J is TRBJ1-2, with a tentative D call TRBD1 (6 bases). Material: peripheral blood. CDR3 DNA: TGTGCCAGCAGGCGTGCCGCAGGGGCTGCGGAGGGCTACACCTTC. Translating it yields CASRRAAGAAEGYTF.